This T cell receptor beta chain was obtained from a study of patients and donors after allogeneic stem cell transplantation. CDR3 length: 15 residues. The germline gives CDR1 LGHNA, CDR2 YNFKEQ. The V end was cut by 1 base, the J end by 0 bases, with 7 bases between. TCRdb passed the RT-PCR reads through MiXCR, listing each CDR3 protein once. The sample includes about 150,000 distinct CDR3 sequences, about two fifths seen only once; the top ten take 50% to 65%. This clonotype was detected a few times. The chain carries TRBV4-2 and TRBJ1-3, with no clear D. The sequence derives from a human donor who was either an allogeneic HSCT recipient or a stem cell or donor lymphocyte infusion donor (not recorded which). It is not recorded whose cells these are; they may come from a transplant donor. Input material: blood, either unsorted or a sorted T cell fraction (not recorded which). The CDR3, as DNA: TGTGCCAGCAGCCAAGCCGCGGCCTCTGGAAACACCATATATTTT. Amino acid sequence: CASSQAAASGNTIYF.